This TCR beta chain emerged from a study of T cell responses to AZD1222 COVID-19 vaccine. Study-wide background: Both about-4-week and about-12-week second-dose recipients were combined. Findings and limits, study-wide: Following two doses of AZD1222, Spike-specific TCR breadth and depth rose. Clonal diversity was possibly underestimated; the donors were predominantly white British and more often female.

Comment on this clone: No antigen is known for it.

Data came from immunoSEQ multiplex PCR; TCRdb stores just in-frame clones and leaves some out. The profile shows fewer than 200,000 clones, 91% of them singletons. Germline trimming cut 0 bases from V and 4 bases from J; bases unmatched to any gene: 11. Germline-derived CDR1 and CDR2 are WSHSY and SAAADI. This CDR3 has 18 residues. Sequenced here: peripheral blood, sampled on day 0 of AZD1222 vaccination. The chain carries TRBV10-2 and TRBJ2-3; 9 bases match TRBD2. This receptor was identified in an adult in good health. In DNA, the CDR3 is TGCGCCAGCAGTGAGTCGGTTGTGGTAGCGGGGGCGTCAGATACGCAGTATTTT. Translating gives CASSESVVVAGASDTQYF.